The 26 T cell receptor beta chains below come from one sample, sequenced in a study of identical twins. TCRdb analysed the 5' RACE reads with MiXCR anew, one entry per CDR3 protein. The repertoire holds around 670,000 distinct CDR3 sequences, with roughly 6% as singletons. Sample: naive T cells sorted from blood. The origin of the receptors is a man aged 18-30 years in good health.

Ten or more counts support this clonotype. CDR3 residues: CASSLDPGENYGYTF. CDR3 in DNA: TGCGCCAGCAGCTTGGATCCAGGAGAGAACTATGGCTACACCTTC. The V call is TRBV5-1, the J call TRBJ1-2; D not certain. The CDR3 is 15 amino acids. Deletions cut 0 bases from V and 2 bases from J, with 11 bases between. Germline V gene sequence: CDR1 SGHRS, CDR2 YFSETQ.

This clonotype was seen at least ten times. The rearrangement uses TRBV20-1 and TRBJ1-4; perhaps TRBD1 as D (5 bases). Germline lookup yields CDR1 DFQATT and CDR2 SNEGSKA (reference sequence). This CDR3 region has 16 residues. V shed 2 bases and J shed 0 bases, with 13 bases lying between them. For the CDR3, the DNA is TGCAGTGCTAGAAGTTGGGGGGGTGCAACTAATGAAAAACTGTTTTTT. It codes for CSARSWGGATNEKLFF.

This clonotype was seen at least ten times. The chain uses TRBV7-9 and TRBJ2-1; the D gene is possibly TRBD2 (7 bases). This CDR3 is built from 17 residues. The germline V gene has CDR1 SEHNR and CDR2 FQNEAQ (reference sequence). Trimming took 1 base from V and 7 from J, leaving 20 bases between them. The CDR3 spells CASSLVGNREGMNEQFF. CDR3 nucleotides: TGTGCCAGCAGCTTAGTAGGGAACAGGGAGGGCATGAATGAGCAGTTCTTC.

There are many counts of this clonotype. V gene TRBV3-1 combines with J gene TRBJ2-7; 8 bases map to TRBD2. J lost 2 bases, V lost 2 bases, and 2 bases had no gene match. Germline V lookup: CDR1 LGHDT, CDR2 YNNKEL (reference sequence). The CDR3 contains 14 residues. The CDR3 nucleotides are TGTGCCAGCAGCCAACCGGGAGGGACCTACGAGCAGTACTTC. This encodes CASSQPGGTYEQYF.

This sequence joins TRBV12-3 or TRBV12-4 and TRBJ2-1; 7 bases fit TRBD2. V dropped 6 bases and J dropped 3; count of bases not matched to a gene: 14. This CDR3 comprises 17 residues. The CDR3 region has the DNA TGTGCCAGCAGACCCCTGCCTAGCGGCCTTTTCTACAATGAGCAGTTCTTC. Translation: CASRPLPSGLFYNEQFF.

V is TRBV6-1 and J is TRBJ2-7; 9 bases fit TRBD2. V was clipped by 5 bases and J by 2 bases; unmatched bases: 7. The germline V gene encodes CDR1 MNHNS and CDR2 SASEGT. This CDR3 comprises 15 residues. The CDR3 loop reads CASSPTSGGPYEQYV. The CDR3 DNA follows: TGTGCCAGCAGTCCGACTAGCGGAGGACCCTACGAGCAGTACGTC.

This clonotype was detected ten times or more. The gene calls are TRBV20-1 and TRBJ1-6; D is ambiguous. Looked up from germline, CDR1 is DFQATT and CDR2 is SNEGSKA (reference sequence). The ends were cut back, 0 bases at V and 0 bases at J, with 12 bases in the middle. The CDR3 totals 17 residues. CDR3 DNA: TGCAGTGCTAGAGATTGGCAGCTGAGCTCCTATAATTCACCCCTCCACTTT. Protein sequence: CSARDWQLSSYNSPLHF.

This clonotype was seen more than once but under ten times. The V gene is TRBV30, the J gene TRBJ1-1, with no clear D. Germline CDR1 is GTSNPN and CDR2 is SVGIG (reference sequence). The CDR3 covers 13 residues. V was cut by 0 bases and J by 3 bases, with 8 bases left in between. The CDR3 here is CAWSVTTHTEAFF. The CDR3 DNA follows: TGTGCCTGGAGTGTAACCACGCACACTGAAGCTTTCTTT. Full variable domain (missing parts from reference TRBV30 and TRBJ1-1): SQTIHQWPATLVQPVGSPLSLECTVEGTSNPNLYWYRQAAGRGLQLLFYSVGIGQISSEVPQNLSASRPQDRQFILSSKKLLLSDSGFYLCAWSVTTHTEAFFGQGTRLTVV.

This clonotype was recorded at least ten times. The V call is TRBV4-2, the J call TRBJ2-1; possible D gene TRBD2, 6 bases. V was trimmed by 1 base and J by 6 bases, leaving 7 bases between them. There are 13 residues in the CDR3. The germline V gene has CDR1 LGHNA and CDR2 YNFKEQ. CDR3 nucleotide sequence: TGTGCCAGCAGCCAAGTTAGCGGCAATGAGCAGTTCTTC. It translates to CASSQVSGNEQFF.

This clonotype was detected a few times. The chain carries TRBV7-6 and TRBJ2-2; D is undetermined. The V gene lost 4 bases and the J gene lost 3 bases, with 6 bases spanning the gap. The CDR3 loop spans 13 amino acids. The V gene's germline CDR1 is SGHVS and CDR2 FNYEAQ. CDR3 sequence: CASSSTYTGELFF. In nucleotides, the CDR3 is TGTGCCAGCAGCTCGACGTACACCGGGGAGCTGTTTTTT.

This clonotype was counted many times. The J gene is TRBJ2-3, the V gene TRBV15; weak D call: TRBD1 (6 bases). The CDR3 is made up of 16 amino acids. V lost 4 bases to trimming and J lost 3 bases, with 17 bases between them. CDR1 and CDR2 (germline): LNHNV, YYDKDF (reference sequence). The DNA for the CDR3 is TGTGCCACCAGCACCGTGGGGGCGGCTACAACAGATACGCAGTATTTT. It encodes CATSTVGAATTDTQYF.

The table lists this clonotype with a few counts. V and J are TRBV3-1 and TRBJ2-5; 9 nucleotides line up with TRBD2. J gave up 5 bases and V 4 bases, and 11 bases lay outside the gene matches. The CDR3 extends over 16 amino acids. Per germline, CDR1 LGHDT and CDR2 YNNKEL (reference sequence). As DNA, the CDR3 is TGTGCCAGCAGCCCCCGACTAGCGGAACCTCCGGAGACCCAGTACTTC. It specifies CASSPRLAEPPETQYF.

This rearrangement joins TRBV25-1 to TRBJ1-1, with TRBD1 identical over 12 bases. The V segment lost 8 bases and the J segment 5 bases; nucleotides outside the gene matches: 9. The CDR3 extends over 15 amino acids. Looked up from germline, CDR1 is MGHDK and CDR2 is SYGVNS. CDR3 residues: CASGGGTGGETEAFF. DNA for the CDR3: TGTGCCAGCGGGGGGGGGACAGGGGGCGAGACTGAAGCTTTCTTT.

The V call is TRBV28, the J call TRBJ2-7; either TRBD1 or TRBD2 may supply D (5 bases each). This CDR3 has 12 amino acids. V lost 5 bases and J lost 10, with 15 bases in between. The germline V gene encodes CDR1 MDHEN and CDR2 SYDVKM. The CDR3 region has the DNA TGTGCCAGCAGTGCGGTGGGGGTGCAACAGTACTTC. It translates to CASSAVGVQQYF.

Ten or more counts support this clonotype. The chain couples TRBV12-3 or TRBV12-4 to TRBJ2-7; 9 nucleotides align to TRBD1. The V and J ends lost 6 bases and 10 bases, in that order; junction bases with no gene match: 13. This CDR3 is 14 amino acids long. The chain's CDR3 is CASRGTGSLPTQYF. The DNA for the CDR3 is TGTGCCAGCAGGGGGACAGGGTCCCTCCCGACTCAGTACTTC.

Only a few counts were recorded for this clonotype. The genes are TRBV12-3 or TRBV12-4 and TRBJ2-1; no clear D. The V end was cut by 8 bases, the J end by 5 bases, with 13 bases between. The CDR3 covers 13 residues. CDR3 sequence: CASSTRPNNEQFF. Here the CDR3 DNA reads TGTGCCAGCTCGACCAGACCCAACAATGAGCAGTTCTTC.

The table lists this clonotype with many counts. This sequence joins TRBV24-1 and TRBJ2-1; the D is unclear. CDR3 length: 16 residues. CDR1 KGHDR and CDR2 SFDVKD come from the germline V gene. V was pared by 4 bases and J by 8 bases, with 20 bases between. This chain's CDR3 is CATSEPLTVSRDEQFF. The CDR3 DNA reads TGTGCCACCAGTGAACCATTGACTGTCTCTAGGGATGAGCAGTTCTTC.

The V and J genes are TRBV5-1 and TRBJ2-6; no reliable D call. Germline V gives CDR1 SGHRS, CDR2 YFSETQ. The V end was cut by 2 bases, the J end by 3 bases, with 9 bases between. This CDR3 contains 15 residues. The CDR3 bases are TGCGCCAGCAGCTTCACCCAAGGTGGGGCCAACGTCCTGACTTTC. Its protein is CASSFTQGGANVLTF.

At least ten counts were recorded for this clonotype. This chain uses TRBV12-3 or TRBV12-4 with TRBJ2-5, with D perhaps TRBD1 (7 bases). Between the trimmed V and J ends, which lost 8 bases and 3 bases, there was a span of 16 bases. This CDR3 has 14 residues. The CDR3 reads CASRQGGREETQYF. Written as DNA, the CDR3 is TGTGCCAGCCGCCAGGGGGGACGAGAAGAGACCCAGTACTTC.

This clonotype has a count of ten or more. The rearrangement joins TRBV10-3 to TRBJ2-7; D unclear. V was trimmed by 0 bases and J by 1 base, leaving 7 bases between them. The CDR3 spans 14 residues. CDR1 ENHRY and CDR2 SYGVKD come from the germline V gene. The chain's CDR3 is CAISESTHSYEQYF. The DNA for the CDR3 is TGTGCCATCAGTGAGTCGACCCATTCCTACGAGCAGTACTTC.

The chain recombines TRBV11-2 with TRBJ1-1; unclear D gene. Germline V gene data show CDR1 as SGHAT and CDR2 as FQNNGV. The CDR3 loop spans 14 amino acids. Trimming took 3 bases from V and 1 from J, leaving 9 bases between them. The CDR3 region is CASSFRVANTEAFF. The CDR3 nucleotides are TGTGCCAGCAGCTTCCGGGTTGCGAACACTGAAGCTTTCTTT.

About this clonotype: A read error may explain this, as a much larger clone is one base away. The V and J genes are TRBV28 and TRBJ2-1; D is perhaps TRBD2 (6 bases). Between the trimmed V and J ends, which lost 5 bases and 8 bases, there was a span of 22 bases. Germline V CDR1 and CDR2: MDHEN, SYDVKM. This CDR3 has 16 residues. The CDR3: CASSPRLGFRSDEQFF. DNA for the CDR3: TGTGCCAGCAGTCCAAGACTAGGGTTCCGAAGCGATGAGCAGTTCTTC.

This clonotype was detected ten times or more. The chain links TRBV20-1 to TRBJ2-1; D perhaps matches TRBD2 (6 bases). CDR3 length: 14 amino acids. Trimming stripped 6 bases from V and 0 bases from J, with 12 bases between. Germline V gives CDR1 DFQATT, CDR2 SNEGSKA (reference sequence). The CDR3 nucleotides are TGCAGTGCCCGGAGGGTCCTCTCCTACAATGAGCAGTTCTTC. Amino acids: CSARRVLSYNEQFF.

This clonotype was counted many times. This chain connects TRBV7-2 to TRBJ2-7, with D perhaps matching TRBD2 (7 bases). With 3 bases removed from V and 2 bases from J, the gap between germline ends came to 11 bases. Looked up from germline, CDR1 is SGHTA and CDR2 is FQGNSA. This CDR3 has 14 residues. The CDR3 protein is CASSLGGATYEQYF. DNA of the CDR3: TGTGCCAGCAGCTTGGGGGGGGCAACCTACGAGCAGTACTTC. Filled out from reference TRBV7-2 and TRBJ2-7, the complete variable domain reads GAGVSQSPSNKVTEKGKDVELRCDPISGHTALYWYRQSLGQGLEFLIYFQGNSAPDKSGLPSDRFSAERTGGSVSTLTIQRTQQEDSAVYLCASSLGGATYEQYFGPGTRLTVT.

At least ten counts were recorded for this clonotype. CDR3 residues: CASSSTGLNEQFF. CDR3 in DNA: TGTGCCAGCAGCTCCACGGGGCTCAATGAGCAGTTCTTC. The chain employs TRBV7-9 and TRBJ2-1, with D perhaps assigned TRBD1 or TRBD2 (5 bases each). V shed 4 bases and J shed 6 bases, with 10 bases lying between them. Looked up from germline, CDR1 is SEHNR and CDR2 is FQNEAQ (reference sequence). The CDR3 consists of 13 residues.

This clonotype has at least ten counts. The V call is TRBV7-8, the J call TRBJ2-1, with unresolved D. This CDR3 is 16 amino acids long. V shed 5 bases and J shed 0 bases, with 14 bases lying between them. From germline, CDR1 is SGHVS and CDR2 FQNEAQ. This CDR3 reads CASSLGRSSSYNEQFF. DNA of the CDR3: TGTGCCAGCAGCCTAGGACGATCCAGCTCCTACAATGAGCAGTTCTTC.